This paragraph covers one T cell receptor (beta chain) sequence. No cognate antigen has been identified for it. Base qualities are not at hand, and no much larger clone is one base apart. TCRdb lists the instrument as Illumina NovaSeq 6000. TCRalpha and TCRbeta cDNA libraries were constructed by 5'RACE with constant-segment primers, with sample barcodes and unique molecular identifiers being introduced. RNA was extracted from every sample with Trizol reagent. Libraries were amplified in two PCR steps, with a second sample barcode and Illumina TruSeq adapters added in the second step. The libraries were sequenced on an Illumina NovaSeq using 2 x 150 bp paired-end reads. The published analysis was carried out like this. Reads were demultiplexed and collapsed into UMI-guided consensus sequences with migec v1.2.7. Using mixcr v2.1.11, UMI consensuses were aligned to TRA and TRB V and J templates and then assembled into clonotypes. Clonotypes were classified as expanded or contracted when called significant by both edgeR and NoisET, with noise models trained on biological replicates. For edgeR calls, the cutoffs were a false discovery rate-adjusted p below 0.01 and a log2 fold-change threshold of 1. As an exploratory analysis of dynamics, max-normalized trajectories of the 1000 most abundant clonotypes were examined with PCA combined with hierarchical clustering. The CD4 or CD8 phenotype of responding clones was assigned using the separately sequenced CD4+ and CD8+ repertoires. TCRdb reprocessed the public reads (quality trimming at Q25 with fastp, clone calling with MiXCR) and kept in-frame beta chains. All rows with the same CDR3 protein become a single entry with the most common DNA and genes. These V and J calls originate from TCRdb's pipeline instead of the authors' own analysis. The sample profile shows 200,000 to 250,000 distinct CDR3 sequences; roughly 17% of them were found once. Around 3.4% of the sample rests with the top ten.

The data were taken from a study of T-cell memory formation after mild COVID-19 (dated by TCRdb to about 2021). Background on the whole study: Most TCR sequence clusters were specific to one of the two donors. Two young, previously healthy adult volunteers made up the cohort, one male and one female. T-cell clones expanding and contracting after mild COVID-19 in two donors were tracked by longitudinal TCRalpha and TCRbeta repertoire sequencing. The full study reports these points: Clones that contracted from day 15 to 85 showed balanced CD4/CD8 phenotypes, whereas a second wave of clones that expanded from day 15 to 37 leaned towards CD4+. SARS-CoV-2 specificity was not confirmed for the second-wave clones peaking on day 37. Some responding clones were detected in pre-infection memory, suggesting pre-existing cross-reactive memory T cells joined the SARS-CoV-2 response. Only a couple of mild cases were covered in the study, and larger cohorts including severe cases with pre-infection samples were considered necessary. Contracting CD4+ clones appeared mostly in the CM and EM memory subsets, whereas CD8+ clones were enriched in EMRA.

Ficoll-Paque density gradient centrifugation was the method used to isolate PBMCs. The CDR3 numbers 15 residues from cysteine through phenylalanine. Just the 45-base CDR3 DNA is kept, in frame starting at base 1. Trimming takes 2 bases from V and 4 bases from J, and the germline ends sit 14 bases apart. CDR1 and CDR2 are drawn from the germline V gene (reference sequence): LGHDT, YNNKEL. The receptor's source is a man younger than 35 who had mild COVID-19 (a few samples of this study predate the infection). The sample titles of this study are shuffled in the database, so cell type and time point are left out; the donor was told from shared clones. The rearranged segments are TRBV3-1 and TRBJ1-2, with TRBD1 as a weak D call on 5 bases. The sample comprised PBMCs or a T cell subset sorted from them (not recorded which). The DNA sequence follows: TGTGCCAGCAGCCAAACACCAGGGTATCCCTATGGCTACACCTTC. It codes for CASSQTPGYPYGYTF.